Listed here are 27 T cell receptor beta chains from one sample, sequenced in a study of regulatory T cells in long-lasting Graves disease. Time point defined: persistent/refractory GD, antithyroid drugs over 5 years with positive TRAb. Preparation of the TCR library used RNA extracted from PBMCs. For TCR beta, libraries came from iRepertoire HTBI primers and Arm-PCR of CDR3 regions. TCRdb re-called the multiplex PCR reads through MiXCR, storing one row per CDR3 protein. The sample has about 340,000 distinct CDR3 sequences; around 20% are singletons. The sequenced sample was peripheral blood mononuclear cells (PBMCs), obtained when the disease was refractory, from a patient treated with antithyroid drugs. These receptors originate from a female donor with Graves disease.

As concerns this clonotype: This may be a read error: a much more frequent sequence differs by one nucleotide. The conserved final phenylalanine or tryptophan is absent from the CDR3, which likely points to a read error. The CDR3 region is CASKGAGPLLSPLHL. The CDR3 DNA is TGCGCCAGCAAGGGGGCGGGGCCCCTACTTTCACCCCTCCACCTT. The genes are TRBV10-1 and TRBJ1-6; TRBD1 aligns across 7 bases. V lost 7 bases to trimming and J lost 9 bases; unmatched junction nucleotides: 12. This CDR3 has 15 amino acids. Per germline, CDR1 WNHNN and CDR2 SYGVQD (reference sequence).

This clonotype appeared a few times. The chain has TRBV7-2 and TRBJ2-7; D not certain. CDR3 length: 14 amino acids. CDR1 is SGHTA, CDR2 FQGNSA, per germline. Between the trimmed V and J ends, which lost 3 bases and 7 bases, there was a span of 16 bases. Here the CDR3 reads CASSFGSSLLEQYF. The DNA of the CDR3 is TGTGCCAGCAGCTTCGGATCCTCATTGCTTGAGCAGTACTTC.

This clonotype was seen at least ten times. CDR3: CAWSLQETQYF. Here the CDR3 DNA reads TGTGCCTGGAGCCTCCAGGAGACCCAGTACTTC. The chain employs TRBV30 and TRBJ2-5; D is undetermined. Germline CDR1 and CDR2: GTSNPN and SVGIG (reference sequence). V lost 3 bases and J 5 bases, leaving 7 bases between the germline ends. The CDR3 has 11 residues.

This clonotype was seen a handful of times. V and J are TRBV20-1 and TRBJ1-1, with 9 bases that match TRBD1. Losses at the gene ends were 5 bases for V and 5 bases for J; bases not matched to a gene: 6. The CDR3 extends over 13 amino acids. Germline V lookup: CDR1 DFQATT, CDR2 SNEGSKA (reference sequence). The CDR3 spells CSARRDRVTEAFF. In DNA form, the CDR3 reads TGCAGTGCTCGGCGGGACAGGGTGACTGAAGCTTTCTTT.

There are a few counts of this clonotype. This chain uses TRBV20-1 with TRBJ2-7, with a tentative D call TRBD1 (5 bases). This CDR3 region has 13 residues. V was trimmed by 7 bases and J by 5 bases, leaving 18 bases between them. Germline V gene sequence: CDR1 DFQATT, CDR2 SNEGSKA (reference sequence). DNA for the CDR3: TGCAGTGGGTCGGAGACAGTGAAAAACGAGCAGTACTTC. Its protein is CSGSETVKNEQYF.

This clonotype was counted many times. CDR3 coding DNA: TGTGCCAGCAGTGGGGCCGTTGTCTATGGCTACACCTTC. Encoded protein: CASSGAVVYGYTF. The chain employs TRBV6-1 and TRBJ1-2, with no clear D. V lost 4 bases, J lost 4 bases, and 10 bases lay in between. The CDR3 covers 13 residues. Germline V CDR1 and CDR2: MNHNS, SASEGT.

This clonotype was observed a handful of times. V usage is TRBV20-1 and J usage is TRBJ1-4; D unclear. The CDR3 runs 13 residues. Germline lookup yields CDR1 DFQATT and CDR2 SNEGSKA (reference sequence). V lost 0 bases, J lost 11 bases, and 13 bases lay in between. DNA of the CDR3: TGCAGTGCTAGAGATAGGTCGTCGAGTAAACTGTTTTTT. The encoded protein is CSARDRSSSKLFF.

The chain couples TRBV19 to TRBJ1-5, with unresolved D. The V end was cut by 10 bases, the J end by 7 bases, with 8 bases between. CDR3 length: 10 residues. Looked up from germline, CDR1 is LNHDA and CDR2 is SQIVND (reference sequence). Here the CDR3 reads CATLRQPQHF. CDR3 sequence (DNA): TGTGCCACTCTCAGGCAGCCCCAGCATTTT.

This clonotype was counted ten times or more. V gene TRBV2 combines with J gene TRBJ2-7; TRBD2 is a possible D gene (5 bases). The germline V and J ends were trimmed by 8 bases and 0 bases, with 11 bases remaining between them. Germline V gene lookup returns CDR1 SNHLY and CDR2 FYNNEI. The CDR3 extends over 13 amino acids. The CDR3 nucleotides read TGTGCCAGCGGGAAAGGGAGCTCCTACGAGCAGTACTTC. Amino acid sequence: CASGKGSSYEQYF.

At least ten counts were recorded for this clonotype. The CDR3 sequence is CSVGTAYNEQFF. CDR3 coding DNA: TGCAGCGTTGGGACAGCCTACAATGAGCAGTTCTTC. The chain links TRBV29-1 to TRBJ2-1; maybe TRBD1 (6 bases). V was clipped by 4 bases and J by 2 bases, with 6 bases between them. Germline V gene sequence: CDR1 SQVTM, CDR2 ANQGSEA. The CDR3 consists of 12 residues.

The gene calls are TRBV7-2 and TRBJ2-2; 9 bases map to TRBD1. CDR1 is SGHTA and CDR2 is FQGNSA in the germline V gene. This CDR3 has 14 amino acids. J lost 6 bases, V lost 6 bases, and 5 bases had no gene match. CDR3 amino acids: CASRSYRGPGELFF. Written as DNA, the CDR3 is TGTGCCAGCAGATCGTACAGGGGGCCCGGGGAGCTGTTTTTT. The full variable domain, in which reference TRBV7-2 and TRBJ2-2 provide the parts outside the CDR3, is GAGVSQSPSNKVTEKGKDVELRCDPISGHTALYWYRQSLGQGLEFLIYFQGNSAPDKSGLPSDRFSAERTGGSVSTLTIQRTQQEDSAVYLCASRSYRGPGELFFGEGSRLTVL.

The chain couples TRBV7-9 to TRBJ2-5; D possibly corresponds to TRBD2 (5 bases). The CDR3 length is 12 residues. V was clipped by 1 base and J by 7 bases, with 7 bases between them. CDR1 and CDR2 (germline): SEHNR, FQNEAQ (reference sequence). The CDR3, as DNA: TGTGCCAGCAGCTTAGTTCGGGGGACCCAGTACTTC. Amino acid sequence: CASSLVRGTQYF.

This clonotype was counted at least ten times. The chain links TRBV28 to TRBJ1-5; no clear D gene. Trimming shortened V by 7 bases and J by 0 bases, and 22 bases separated the two germline ends. The CDR3 extends over 18 amino acids. Germline V CDR1 and CDR2: MDHEN, SYDVKM. The CDR3 bases are TGTGCCAGCACAAATGGGCGAGGGCGCCTAAATAGCAATCAGCCCCAGCATTTT. Translated: CASTNGRGRLNSNQPQHF.

Ten or more counts support this clonotype. The V and J genes are TRBV10-3 and TRBJ1-4; unclear D gene. The V gene lost 6 bases and the J gene lost 4 bases, with 9 bases spanning the gap. In germline, CDR1 is ENHRY, CDR2 SYGVKD. This CDR3 contains 13 residues. The CDR3, as DNA: TGTGCCATCAGGGCAGGCCTTAATGAAAAACTGTTTTTT. Translated, it gives CAIRAGLNEKLFF.

This clonotype was seen at least ten times. The rearrangement links TRBV15 to TRBJ2-7; D perhaps matches TRBD2 (6 bases). Trimming cost V 0 bases and J 0 bases, with 9 bases left between them. Germline-derived CDR1 and CDR2 are LNHNV and YYDKDF (reference sequence). The CDR3 is made up of 15 amino acids. The CDR3 reads CATSRDSGRSYEQYF. The CDR3 DNA reads as TGTGCCACCAGCAGAGATAGCGGCCGCTCCTACGAGCAGTACTTC.

This clonotype was detected many times. The chain carries TRBV6-1 and TRBJ2-4; D may correspond to TRBD1 or TRBD2 (5 bases each). Trimming pared 5 bases from V and 3 bases from J, leaving 8 bases between. The germline CDR1 and CDR2 sequences are MNHNS and SASEGT. The CDR3 spans 13 residues. CDR3: CASSRDLKNIQYF. CDR3 coding DNA: TGTGCCAGCAGTCGGGACCTCAAAAACATTCAGTACTTC.

The gene calls are TRBV27 and TRBJ2-7, with 8 bases matching TRBD1. The V and J ends lost 3 bases and 1 base, in that order; junction bases with no gene match: 2. Germline CDR1 and CDR2: MNHEY and SMNVEV (reference sequence). This CDR3 is 14 amino acids long. CDR3 coding DNA: TGTGCCAGCAGTTTTCAGGGGGCGTCCTACGAGCAGTACTTC. Its translation: CASSFQGASYEQYF.

At least ten counts were recorded for this clonotype. The V and J genes are TRBV12-3 or TRBV12-4 and TRBJ1-1; D is perhaps TRBD1 (5 bases). This CDR3 spans 14 amino acids. V was clipped by 6 bases and J by 11 bases, with 22 bases between them. The CDR3 DNA follows: TGTGCCAGCAGGCCTGGCCAGTTGGGGCTTTCTGCTTTCTTT. Encoded protein: CASRPGQLGLSAFF.

This clonotype was seen repeatedly, ten times or more. In DNA, the CDR3 is TGTGCCATCAGTGAGTCTCTGGGGGGGACCTACGAGCAGTACTTC. Its translation: CAISESLGGTYEQYF. The J gene is TRBJ2-7, the V gene TRBV10-3, with TRBD2 identical over 7 bases. V lost 0 bases, J lost 2 bases, and 4 bases stayed unmatched. The CDR3 extends over 15 amino acids. Germline V lookup: CDR1 ENHRY, CDR2 SYGVKD.

This clonotype was seen repeatedly, ten times or more. V usage is TRBV27 and J usage is TRBJ1-2; D not certain. The CDR3 has 15 residues. With 5 bases removed from V and 2 bases from J, the gap between germline ends came to 15 bases. Germline V gene lookup returns CDR1 MNHEY and CDR2 SMNVEV (reference sequence). The DNA of the CDR3 is TGTGCCAGCAGTCTTACCGGGATAGGGAACTATGGCTACACCTTC. It codes for CASSLTGIGNYGYTF.

Notes on this clonotype: Germline is not matched at one junction end, which may reflect a read error. The chain uses TRBV6-1 and TRBJ1-1; 7 positions agree with TRBD1. This CDR3 contains 14 residues. Germline-derived CDR1 and CDR2 are MNHNS and SASEGT. The CDR3 nucleotides are TGCGCCAGCCACCAAGACAGGGCTGACACTGAAGCTTTCTTT. As protein: CASHQDRADTEAFF.

In this sample, this clonotype turned up a few times. The chain is built from TRBV9 and TRBJ2-2; TRBD2 matches at 7 bases. This CDR3 spans 15 amino acids. The junction had 5 bases not matched to a gene; V was cut back by 2 bases and J by 4 bases. The germline V gene encodes CDR1 SGDLS and CDR2 YYNGEE. This CDR3 is CASSVGGGTTGELFF. DNA of the CDR3: TGTGCCAGCAGCGTCGGGGGAGGGACCACCGGGGAGCTGTTTTTT.

This clonotype has only a few counts. The J gene is TRBJ2-5, the V gene TRBV20-1, with TRBD1 as a possible D gene (6 bases). The CDR3 runs to 16 residues. CDR1 and CDR2 (germline): DFQATT, SNEGSKA (reference sequence). V lost 1 base and J 0 bases, leaving 15 bases between the germline ends. CDR3 in amino acids: CSARVGPGQYQETQYF. The CDR3 DNA is TGCAGTGCTAGAGTGGGGCCGGGACAATACCAAGAGACCCAGTACTTC.

This clonotype came up a few times. The rearrangement joins TRBV25-1 to TRBJ1-6, with D hard to call. Germline V lookup: CDR1 MGHDK, CDR2 SYGVNS. The CDR3 contains 17 residues. Trimming left V 6 bases short and J 5 bases short, with 20 bases between. CDR3 region: CASRGRTAKSHNSPLHF. DNA for the CDR3: TGTGCCAGCAGGGGTCGGACGGCGAAATCGCATAATTCACCCCTCCACTTT.

The V and J genes are TRBV5-5 and TRBJ1-1; 9 bases fit TRBD1. The CDR3 loop spans 18 amino acids. V lost 4 bases to trimming and J lost 1 base; unmatched junction nucleotides: 14. In germline, CDR1 is SGHKS, CDR2 YYEKEE (reference sequence). The CDR3 loop is CASSTGQGMAQANTEAFF. CDR3 bases: TGTGCCAGCAGCACGGGACAGGGAATGGCGCAAGCGAACACTGAAGCTTTCTTT.

In this sample, this clonotype turned up once. This sequence may be a read error, since a much larger clone differs from it by one base. This sequence joins TRBV6-1 and TRBJ1-1; possibly TRBD1 for D (6 bases). V dropped 7 bases and J dropped 1 base, with 10 bases sitting between them. CDR3 length: 13 residues. Germline V gene data show CDR1 as MNHNS and CDR2 as SASEGT. The DNA for the CDR3 is TGTGCCAGCATCGGGGGCAGGAACACTGAAGCTTTCTTT. Protein sequence: CASIGGRNTEAFF.

This clonotype has at least ten counts. The chain employs TRBV30 and TRBJ1-2, with D possibly being TRBD1 (6 bases). Per the germline V gene, CDR1 is GTSNPN and CDR2 is SVGIG (reference sequence). This CDR3 contains 12 residues. The ends were cut back, 2 bases at V and 8 bases at J, with 12 bases in the middle. The CDR3 sequence: CAWSPGQKGYTF. The CDR3 nucleotides read TGTGCCTGGAGTCCGGGACAAAAAGGCTACACCTTC.